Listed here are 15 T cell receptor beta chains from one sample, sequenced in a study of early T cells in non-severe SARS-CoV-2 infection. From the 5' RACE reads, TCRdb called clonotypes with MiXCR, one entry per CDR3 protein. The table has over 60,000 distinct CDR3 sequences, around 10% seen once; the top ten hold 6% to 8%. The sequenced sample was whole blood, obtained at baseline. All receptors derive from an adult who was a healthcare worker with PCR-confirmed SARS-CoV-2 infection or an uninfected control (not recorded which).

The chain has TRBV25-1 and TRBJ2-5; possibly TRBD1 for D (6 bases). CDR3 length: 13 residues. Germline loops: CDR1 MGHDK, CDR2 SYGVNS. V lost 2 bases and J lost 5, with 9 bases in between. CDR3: CASSEGGEETQYF. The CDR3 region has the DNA TGTGCCAGCAGTGAAGGGGGCGAGGAGACCCAGTACTTC.

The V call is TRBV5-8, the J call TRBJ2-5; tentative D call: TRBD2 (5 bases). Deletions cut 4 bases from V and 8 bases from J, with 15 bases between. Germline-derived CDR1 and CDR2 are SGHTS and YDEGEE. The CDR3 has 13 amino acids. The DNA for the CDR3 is TGTGCCAGCAGCCCCGGACTTGAACTAACCCAGTACTTC. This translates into CASSPGLELTQYF.

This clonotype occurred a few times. This CDR3 reads CASSQMRGPGSGNTIYF. CDR3 nucleotide sequence: TGTGCCAGCAGCCAAATGAGGGGGCCTGGCTCTGGAAACACCATATATTTT. The chain carries TRBV3-1 and TRBJ1-3; 7 bases align to TRBD1. CDR3 size: 17 residues. Germline loops: CDR1 LGHDT, CDR2 YNNKEL (reference sequence). The ends lost 2 bases at V and 0 bases at J; junction bases unmatched: 7. Supplemented by reference TRBV3-1 and TRBJ1-3, the full variable domain reads DTAVSQTPKYLVTQMGNDKSIKCEQNLGHDTMYWYKQDSKKFLKIMFSYNNKELIINETVPNRFSPKSPDKAHLNLHINSLELGDSAVYFCASSQMRGPGSGNTIYFGEGSWLTVV.

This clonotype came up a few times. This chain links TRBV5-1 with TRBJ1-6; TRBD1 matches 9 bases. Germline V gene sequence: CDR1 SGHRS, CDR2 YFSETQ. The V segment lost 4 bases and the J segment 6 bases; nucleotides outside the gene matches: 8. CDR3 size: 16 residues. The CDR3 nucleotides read TGCGCCAGCAGCCTGGGACAGGGAGGCGGTAATTCACCCCTCCACTTT. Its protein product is CASSLGQGGGNSPLHF.

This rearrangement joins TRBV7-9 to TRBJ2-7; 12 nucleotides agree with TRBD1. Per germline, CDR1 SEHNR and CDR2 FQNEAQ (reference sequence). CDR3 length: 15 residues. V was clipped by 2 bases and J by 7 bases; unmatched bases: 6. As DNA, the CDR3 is TGTGCCAGCAGCTTATCCGGGACAGGGGGCGGTGAGCAGTACTTC. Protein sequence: CASSLSGTGGGEQYF.

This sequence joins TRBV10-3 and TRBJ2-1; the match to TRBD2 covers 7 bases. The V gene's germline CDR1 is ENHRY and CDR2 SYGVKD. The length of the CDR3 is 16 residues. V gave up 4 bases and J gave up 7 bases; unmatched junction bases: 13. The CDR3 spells CAISGEGRGPTNEQFF. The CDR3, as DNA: TGTGCCATCAGTGGGGAGGGACGGGGCCCGACGAATGAGCAGTTCTTC.

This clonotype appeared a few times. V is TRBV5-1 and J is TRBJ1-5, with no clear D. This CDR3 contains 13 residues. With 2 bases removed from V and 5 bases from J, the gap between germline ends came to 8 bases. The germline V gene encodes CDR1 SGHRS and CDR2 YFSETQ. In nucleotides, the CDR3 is TGCGCCAGCAGCTTTGATGGGTATCAGCCCCAGCATTTT. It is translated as CASSFDGYQPQHF.

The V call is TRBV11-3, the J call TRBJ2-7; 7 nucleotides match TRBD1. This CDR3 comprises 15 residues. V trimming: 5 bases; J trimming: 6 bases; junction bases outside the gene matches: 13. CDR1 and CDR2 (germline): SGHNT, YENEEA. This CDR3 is CASSPKGQPRSEQYF. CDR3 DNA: TGTGCCAGCAGCCCCAAGGGACAGCCCCGAAGCGAGCAGTACTTC.

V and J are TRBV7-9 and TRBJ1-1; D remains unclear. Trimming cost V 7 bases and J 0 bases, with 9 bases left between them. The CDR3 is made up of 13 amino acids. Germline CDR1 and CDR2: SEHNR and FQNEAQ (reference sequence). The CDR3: CASTGLLNTEAFF. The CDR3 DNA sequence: TGTGCCAGCACCGGACTGCTGAACACTGAAGCTTTCTTT.

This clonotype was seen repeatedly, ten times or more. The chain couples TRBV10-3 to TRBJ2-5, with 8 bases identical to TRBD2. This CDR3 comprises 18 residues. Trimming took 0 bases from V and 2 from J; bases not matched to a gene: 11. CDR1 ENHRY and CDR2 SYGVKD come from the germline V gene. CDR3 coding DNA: TGTGCCATCAGTGAGTCTCCTCTAAGCGGGGGATTTCAAGAGACCCAGTACTTC. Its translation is CAISESPLSGGFQETQYF.

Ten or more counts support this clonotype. The CDR3 sequence: CASSLDVTGELFF. The CDR3 coding sequence is TGCGCCAGCAGCTTGGATGTCACCGGGGAGCTGTTTTTT. The chain joins TRBV5-1 to TRBJ2-2; no reliable D call. CDR1 and CDR2 (germline): SGHRS, YFSETQ. Deletions cut 0 bases from V and 4 bases from J, with 4 bases between. This CDR3 contains 13 residues.

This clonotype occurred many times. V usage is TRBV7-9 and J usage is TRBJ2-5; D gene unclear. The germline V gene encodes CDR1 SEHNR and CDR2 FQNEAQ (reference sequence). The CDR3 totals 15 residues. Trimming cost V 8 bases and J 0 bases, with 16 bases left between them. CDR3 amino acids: CASRLLSDYQETQYF. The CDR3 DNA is TGTGCCAGCCGACTCCTCTCCGATTACCAAGAGACCCAGTACTTC.

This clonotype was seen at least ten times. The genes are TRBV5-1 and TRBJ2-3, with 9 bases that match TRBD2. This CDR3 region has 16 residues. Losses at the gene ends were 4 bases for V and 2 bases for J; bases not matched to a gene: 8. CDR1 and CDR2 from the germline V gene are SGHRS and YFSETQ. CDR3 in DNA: TGCGCCAGCAGCGGTAGCGGGGGCCGTCTCACAGATACGCAGTATTTT. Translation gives CASSGSGGRLTDTQYF.

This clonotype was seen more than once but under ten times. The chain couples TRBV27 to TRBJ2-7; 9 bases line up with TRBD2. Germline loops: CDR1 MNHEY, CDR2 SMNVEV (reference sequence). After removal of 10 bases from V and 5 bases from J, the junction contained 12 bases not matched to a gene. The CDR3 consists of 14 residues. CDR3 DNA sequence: TGTGCCACCTCTCCGGGACTAGCTTCTGACGAGCAGTACTTC. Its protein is CATSPGLASDEQYF.

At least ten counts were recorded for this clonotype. The CDR3 coding sequence is TGTGCCAGCAGTCTCACCCCCGGGACAGAGGCCACAGATACGCAGTATTTT. Its translation: CASSLTPGTEATDTQYF. The gene calls are TRBV28 and TRBJ2-3, with 7 bases matching TRBD1. CDR1 is MDHEN and CDR2 is SYDVKM in the germline V gene. The CDR3 length is 17 residues. V trimming: 5 bases; J trimming: 2 bases; junction bases outside the gene matches: 13.